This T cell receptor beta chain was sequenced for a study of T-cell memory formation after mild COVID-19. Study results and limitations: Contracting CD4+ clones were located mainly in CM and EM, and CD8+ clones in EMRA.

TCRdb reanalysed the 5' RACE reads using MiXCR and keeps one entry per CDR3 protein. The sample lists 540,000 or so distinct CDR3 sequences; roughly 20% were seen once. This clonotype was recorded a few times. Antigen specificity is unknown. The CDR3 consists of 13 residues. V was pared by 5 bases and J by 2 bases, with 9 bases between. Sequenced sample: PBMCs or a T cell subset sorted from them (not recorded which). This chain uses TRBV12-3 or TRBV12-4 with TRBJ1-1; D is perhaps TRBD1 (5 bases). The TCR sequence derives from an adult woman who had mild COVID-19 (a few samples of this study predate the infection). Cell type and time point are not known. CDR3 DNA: TGTGCCAGCAGTCAACAGGTAAACACTGAAGCTTTCTTT. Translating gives CASSQQVNTEAFF.